This passage covers 26 T cell receptor beta chains from one sample sequenced in a study of T cell responses to AZD1222 COVID-19 vaccine. Sequencing used immunoSEQ multiplex PCR; TCRdb keeps in-frame clones, though not all of them. The sample contains about 180,000 clones, about nine tenths of which appear only once. Here the sequenced sample was peripheral blood, taken on day 0 of AZD1222 vaccination. These receptors were collected from an adult in good health.

The CDR3 DNA reads as TGTGCCAGCAGCCGAATGACAGAGAACACCGGGGAGCTGTTTTTT. It translates to CASSRMTENTGELFF. This chain connects TRBV11-2 to TRBJ2-2; a weak D match, TRBD1 (5 bases). CDR1 and CDR2 from the germline V gene are SGHAT and FQNNGV. The CDR3 totals 15 residues. The V end was cut by 5 bases, the J end by 1 base, with 11 bases between.

V is TRBV9 and J is TRBJ1-1; D is unresolved. From germline, CDR1 is SGDLS and CDR2 YYNGEE. Trimming removed 0 bases from V and 3 bases from J, with 12 bases in between. CDR3 size: 15 residues. CDR3 residues: CASSVAAVLDTEAFF. The CDR3 DNA follows: TGTGCCAGCAGCGTAGCCGCGGTTCTCGACACTGAAGCTTTCTTT.

The chain combines TRBV7-6 with TRBJ2-7, with a possible D match to TRBD1 (5 bases). The CDR3 has 15 residues. The germline CDR1 and CDR2 sequences are SGHVS and FNYEAQ. The V and J ends lost 0 bases and 3 bases respectively, with 12 bases between them. CDR3 sequence reads: CASSLALGRDYEQYF. The CDR3 DNA reads as TGTGCCAGCAGCTTAGCGCTAGGCAGGGACTACGAGCAGTACTTC.

The chain carries TRBV3-1 (or the pseudogene TRBV3-2) and TRBJ1-1, with D maybe TRBD1 (5 bases). This CDR3 region has 16 residues. Trimming pared 4 bases from V and 4 bases from J, leaving 19 bases between. Germline CDR1 reads LGHDT; CDR2 reads YNNKEL (reference sequence). The CDR3 nucleotides are TGTGCCAGCAGCCCCCTCGGCGGGGGTGCCAGCACTGAAGCTTTCTTT. Encoded protein: CASSPLGGGASTEAFF.

V usage is TRBV2 and J usage is TRBJ2-7; D may be TRBD1 (6 bases). V lost 3 bases, J lost 2 bases, and 11 bases lay in between. The V gene's germline CDR1 is SNHLY and CDR2 FYNNEI. This CDR3 has 14 residues. The CDR3 DNA is TGTGCCAGCAGTGAGGTCAAGGGGGCCTACGAGCAGTACTTC. This gives the protein CASSEVKGAYEQYF.

The chain uses TRBV6-5 and TRBJ1-1, with 8 bases matching TRBD1. Germline V gene lookup returns CDR1 MNHEY and CDR2 SVGAGI. The V segment lost 2 bases and the J segment 4 bases; nucleotides outside the gene matches: 6. This CDR3 spans 15 amino acids. CDR3 amino acids: CASSYLRQGATEAFF. CDR3 coding DNA: TGTGCCAGCAGTTACCTTAGGCAGGGGGCCACTGAAGCTTTCTTT.

This chain joins TRBV7-2 and TRBJ1-1; D is possibly TRBD1 (6 bases). CDR3 length equals 14 residues. Germline V gene sequence: CDR1 SGHTA, CDR2 FQGNSA. Trimming took 5 bases from V and 7 from J, leaving 17 bases between them. The CDR3 loop reads CASSPQSGVGEAFF. CDR3 DNA sequence: TGTGCCAGCAGCCCGCAGTCAGGGGTAGGTGAAGCTTTCTTT.

For the CDR3, the DNA is TGTGCCAGCAGCAGAAACAGGGGGCCCTATAGCAATCAGCCCCAGCATTTT. It specifies CASSRNRGPYSNQPQHF. This rearrangement joins TRBV5-6 to TRBJ1-5; 9 bases fit TRBD1. J gave up 0 bases and V 4 bases, and 8 bases lay outside the gene matches. The CDR3 spans 17 residues. CDR1 and CDR2 from the germline V gene are SGHDT and YYEEEE. Drawing the rest from reference TRBV5-6 and TRBJ1-5, the complete variable domain is DAGVTQSPTHLIKTRGQQVTLRCSPKSGHDTVSWYQQALGQGPQFIFQYYEEEERQRGNFPDRFSGHQFPNYSSELNVNALLLGDSALYLCASSRNRGPYSNQPQHFGDGTRLSIL.

As to this clone: Other DNA sequences within the sample encode an identical CDR3. This rearrangement joins TRBV5-4 to TRBJ2-7; 7 bases are a match to TRBD1. Germline CDR1 and CDR2: SGHNT and YYREEE (reference sequence). This CDR3 region has 13 residues. V lost 5 bases, J lost 1 base, and 3 bases stayed unmatched. The CDR3 DNA reads as TGTGCCAGCAGTCTGGGACAGTCCTACGAGCAGTACTTC. Encoded protein: CASSLGQSYEQYF.

The chain joins TRBV15 to TRBJ1-2, with D possibly being TRBD1 (5 bases). This CDR3 spans 13 amino acids. Deletions cut 1 base from V and 4 bases from J, with 7 bases between. Germline V gives CDR1 LNHNV, CDR2 YYDKDF (reference sequence). The CDR3 sequence: CATSRAGTYGYTF. CDR3 DNA: TGTGCCACCAGCAGAGCGGGGACCTATGGCTACACCTTC.

The chain links TRBV6-5 to TRBJ2-3; D tentatively reads TRBD1 or TRBD2 (5 bases each). Trimming cost V 3 bases and J 0 bases, with 13 bases left between them. Germline V gene data show CDR1 as MNHEY and CDR2 as SVGAGI. The CDR3 length is 16 residues. The CDR3 here is CASSYWGRDSTDTQYF. CDR3 DNA sequence: TGTGCCAGCAGTTATTGGGGACGTGACAGCACAGATACGCAGTATTTT.

V usage is TRBV13 and J usage is TRBJ1-5, with 10 nucleotides matching TRBD1. This CDR3 is built from 19 residues. The V and J ends lost 0 bases and 3 bases, in that order; junction bases with no gene match: 11. The germline V gene has CDR1 PRHDT and CDR2 FYEKMQ (reference sequence). DNA of the CDR3: TGTGCCAGCAGCTTAGGCCCAGGGGGGGGACAGGGGCCCAATCAGCCCCAGCATTTT. Residues: CASSLGPGGGQGPNQPQHF.

The chain joins TRBV27 to TRBJ2-1; TRBD2 agrees at 11 bases. The trim removed 7 bases at V and 4 bases at J, leaving 9 bases unmatched. Germline CDR1 and CDR2: MNHEY and SMNVEV (reference sequence). This CDR3 comprises 16 residues. CDR3 sequence (DNA): TGTGCCAGCACATCCGCTAGCGGGGGGCCGTACAATGAGCAGTTCTTC. Its translation: CASTSASGGPYNEQFF.

This clone was seen a single time. The rearrangement links TRBV6-2 or TRBV6-3 to TRBJ2-7; no firm D call. The CDR3 length is 12 residues. The germline gives CDR1 MNHEY, CDR2 SVGEGT. V lost 2 bases and J 2 bases, leaving 4 bases between the germline ends. DNA of the CDR3: TGTGCCAGCAGTTACCTCACCTACGAGCAGTACTTC. This encodes CASSYLTYEQYF.

The chain carries TRBV13 and TRBJ2-7, with 8 bases matching TRBD2. V gave up 4 bases and J gave up 2 bases; unmatched junction bases: 10. Germline loops: CDR1 PRHDT, CDR2 FYEKMQ (reference sequence). The CDR3 is 16 residues long. The CDR3 bases are TGTGCCAGCAGCTCCCGAGATAGCGGGATCCCCTACGAGCAGTACTTC. Its protein is CASSSRDSGIPYEQYF.

The gene calls are TRBV29-1 and TRBJ1-1; a possible D gene is TRBD1 (5 bases). V lost 7 bases to trimming and J lost 1 base, with 13 bases between them. The CDR3 extends over 13 amino acids. Germline CDR1 is SQVTM and CDR2 is ANQGSEA. The CDR3, as DNA: TGCAGCGCCGCCCAGGGCCCGAACACTGAAGCTTTCTTT. It codes for CSAAQGPNTEAFF.

The chain recombines TRBV15 with TRBJ1-4, with D maybe TRBD1 (5 bases). V was shortened by 2 bases and J by 6 bases, with 16 bases between the two germline ends. Germline assignment: CDR1 LNHNV and CDR2 YYDKDF (reference sequence). There are 16 residues in the CDR3. This chain's CDR3 is CATSRYSRAVDEKLFF. The CDR3 coding sequence is TGTGCCACCAGCAGATATTCCAGGGCAGTGGATGAAAAACTGTTTTTT.

This rearrangement joins TRBV27 to TRBJ2-5; 7 nucleotides line up with TRBD2. The CDR3 runs 13 residues. V shed 10 bases, J shed 7 bases, and the junction held 12 bases outside the gene matches. Germline V lookup: CDR1 MNHEY, CDR2 SMNVEV (reference sequence). CDR3 in DNA: TGTGCCACCAGCGGGACCCCACGGGGGACCCAGTACTTC. Amino acid sequence: CATSGTPRGTQYF.

The chain joins TRBV12-5 to TRBJ2-1; 10 bases match TRBD2. In germline, CDR1 is LGHNT, CDR2 FRNRAP. The CDR3 contains 15 residues. V lost 5 bases to trimming and J lost 7 bases; unmatched junction nucleotides: 8. The CDR3: CASGPVQRGGNEQFF. DNA for the CDR3: TGTGCTAGTGGTCCGGTGCAGCGGGGGGGGAATGAGCAGTTCTTC.

The rearrangement joins TRBV7-9 to TRBJ1-1; D perhaps matches TRBD1 (6 bases). The CDR3 length is 13 residues. Deletions cut 5 bases from V and 11 bases from J, with 18 bases between. Germline CDR1 and CDR2: SEHNR and FQNEAQ (reference sequence). The CDR3 DNA reads TGTGCCAGCAGCCCGAGTGGGGGGGCCGACGCTTTCTTT. Amino acid sequence: CASSPSGGADAFF.

This chain links TRBV5-1 with TRBJ2-6; D is uncertain. With 3 bases removed from V and 0 bases from J, the gap between germline ends came to 16 bases. CDR1 and CDR2 (germline): SGHRS, YFSETQ. CDR3 length: 18 amino acids. CDR3 in DNA: TGCGCCAGCAGCTCGCCCCGGAGTACCGACTCTGGGGCCAACGTCCTGACTTTC. Translated: CASSSPRSTDSGANVLTF.

This clone was seen a few times. This chain joins TRBV2 and TRBJ2-2; no clear D. Between the trimmed V and J ends, which lost 2 bases and 5 bases, there was a span of 6 bases. The CDR3 covers 13 residues. Germline loops: CDR1 SNHLY, CDR2 FYNNEI. For the CDR3, the DNA is TGTGCCAGCAGTGAAATCACTACCGGGGAGCTGTTTTTT. Translating gives CASSEITTGELFF.

This clone has just a few counts. The rearrangement joins TRBV11-2 to TRBJ1-1; D is uncertain. The germline CDR1 and CDR2 sequences are SGHAT and FQNNGV. V was clipped by 5 bases and J by 2 bases, with 15 bases between them. CDR3 length: 15 amino acids. CDR3 sequence reads: CASSSNPGPNTEAFF. Here the CDR3 DNA reads TGTGCCAGCAGCAGTAATCCTGGGCCCAACACTGAAGCTTTCTTT.

The rearrangement joins TRBV5-1 to TRBJ2-5, with no clear D. The germline V and J ends were trimmed by 5 bases and 5 bases, with 13 bases remaining between them. CDR1 is SGHRS, CDR2 YFSETQ, per germline. The CDR3 loop spans 13 amino acids. CDR3: CASSPRLGETQYF. The CDR3 DNA is TGCGCCAGCAGTCCGCGATTGGGGGAGACCCAGTACTTC.

The chain links TRBV9 to TRBJ2-7; 8 nucleotides line up with TRBD1. The germline gives CDR1 SGDLS, CDR2 YYNGEE. The CDR3 consists of 15 residues. The J segment lost 3 bases and the V segment lost 3 bases, leaving 8 bases of the junction unmatched. The CDR3, as DNA: TGTGCCAGCAGCGCAACCGGACAGGGTGGCTACGAGCAGTACTTC. As protein: CASSATGQGGYEQYF.

The rearrangement uses TRBV7-6 and TRBJ2-7; 9 nucleotides align to TRBD2. Germline V gives CDR1 SGHVS, CDR2 FNYEAQ. The V gene end was trimmed by 1 base and the J gene end by 1 base; junction bases not matched to a gene: 11. This CDR3 is 18 amino acids long. CDR3 sequence: CASSLVELAGAASYEQYF. CDR3 DNA: TGTGCCAGCAGCTTAGTGGAATTAGCGGGGGCCGCATCCTACGAGCAGTACTTC.